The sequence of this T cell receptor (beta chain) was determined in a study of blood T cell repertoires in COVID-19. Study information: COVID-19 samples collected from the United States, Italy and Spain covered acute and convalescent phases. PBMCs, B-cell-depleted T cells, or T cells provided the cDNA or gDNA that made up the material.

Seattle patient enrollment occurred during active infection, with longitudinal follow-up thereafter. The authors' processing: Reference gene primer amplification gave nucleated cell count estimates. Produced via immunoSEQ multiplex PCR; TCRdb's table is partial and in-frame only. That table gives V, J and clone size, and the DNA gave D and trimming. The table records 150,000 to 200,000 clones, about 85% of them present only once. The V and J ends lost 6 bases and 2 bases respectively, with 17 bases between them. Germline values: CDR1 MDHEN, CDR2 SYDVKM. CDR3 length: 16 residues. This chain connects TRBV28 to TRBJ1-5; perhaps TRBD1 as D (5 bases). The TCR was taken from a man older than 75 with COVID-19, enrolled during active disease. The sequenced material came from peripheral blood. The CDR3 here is CASRQGGSVRNQPQHF. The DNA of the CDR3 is TGTGCCAGCAGGCAGGGCGGGAGCGTCCGCAATCAGCCCCAGCATTTT.